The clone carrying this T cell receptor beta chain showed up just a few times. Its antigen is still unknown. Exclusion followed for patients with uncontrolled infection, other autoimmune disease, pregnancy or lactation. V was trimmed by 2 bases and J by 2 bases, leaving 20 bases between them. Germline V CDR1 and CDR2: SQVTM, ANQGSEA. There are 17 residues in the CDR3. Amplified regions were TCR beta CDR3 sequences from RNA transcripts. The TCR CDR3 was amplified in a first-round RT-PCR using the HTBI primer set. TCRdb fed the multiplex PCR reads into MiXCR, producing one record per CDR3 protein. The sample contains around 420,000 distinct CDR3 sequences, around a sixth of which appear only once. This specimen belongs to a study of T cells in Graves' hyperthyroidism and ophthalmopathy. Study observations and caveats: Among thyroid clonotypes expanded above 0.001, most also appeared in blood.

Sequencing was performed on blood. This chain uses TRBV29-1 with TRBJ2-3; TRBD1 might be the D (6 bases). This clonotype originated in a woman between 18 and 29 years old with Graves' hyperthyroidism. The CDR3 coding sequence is TGCAGCGTTGAACCGGTCAGGGGCAGACACCCCACAGATACGCAGTATTTT. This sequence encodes CSVEPVRGRHPTDTQYF.